Listed below are T cell receptor beta chains from one sample, sequenced in a study of T-cell reconstitution after alpha-beta-depleted transplantation in children. TCRdb reprocessed the PCR reads via MiXCR and lists one record per CDR3 protein. The sample shows more than 150,000 distinct CDR3 sequences, about 6.4% of them seen only once. Material: PBMCs from the stem cell graft donor, obtained from the stem cell graft. The receptors stem from a human donor who donated a stem cell graft to a child with Wiskott-Aldrich syndrome. The CDR3 runs from the conserved cysteine through the conserved F or W. Each record gives: J gene, D gene, V gene, clone size, CDR3 protein, CDR3 DNA. D genes are given only for firm matches. Some rows mark clone size as missing; the rest say once, few, many or name a class of expanded clone.

>TRBJ2-7|-|TRBV5-6|many
CASSFRRVSYEQYF
TGTGCCAGCAGCTTCCGGAGAGTGTCCTACGAGCAGTACTTC
>TRBJ2-1|TRBD1|TRBV24-1|-
CATSDLRGGAYNEQFF
TGTGCCACCAGTGATTTAAGAGGGGGCGCTTACAATGAGCAGTTCTTC
>TRBJ2-7|-|TRBV7-9|few
CASTPGTQLYEQYF
TGTGCCAGCACCCCCGGGACCCAACTCTACGAGCAGTACTTC
>TRBJ2-2|-|TRBV29-1|-
CSVEWQGLGELFF
TGCAGCGTTGAGTGGCAGGGCCTCGGGGAGCTGTTTTTT
>TRBJ2-1|TRBD2|TRBV5-1|-
CASSPAGRNGNEQFF
TGCGCCAGCAGCCCAGCGGGGAGGAACGGTAATGAGCAGTTCTTC
>TRBJ2-6|-|TRBV18|-
CASSGQKSSGANVLTF
TGTGCCAGCTCCGGACAGAAAAGCTCTGGGGCCAACGTCCTGACTTTC
>TRBJ2-7|TRBD1|TRBV6-2/TRBV6-3|many
CASRDRTYEQYF
TGTGCCTCCCGGGACAGAACCTACGAGCAGTACTTC
>TRBJ2-3|-|TRBV28|-
CASSHTDTDTQYF
TGTGCCAGCAGCCACACAGACACAGATACGCAGTATTTT
>TRBJ2-1|-|TRBV12-3/TRBV12-4|many
CASSLSRGSSYNEQFF
TGTGCCAGCAGTTTAAGCCGGGGGAGCTCCTACAATGAGCAGTTCTTC
>TRBJ1-4|-|TRBV13|many
CASSASEGRSEKLFF
TGTGCCAGCAGCGCCTCTGAGGGAAGAAGCGAAAAACTGTTTTTT
>TRBJ2-7|-|TRBV29-1|many
CSVEVLKTFSSYEQYF
TGCAGCGTTGAAGTCCTGAAGACATTCAGCTCCTACGAGCAGTACTTC
>TRBJ1-6|-|TRBV6-5|many
CASSSPGQTTPLHF
TGTGCCAGCAGTTCCCCGGGACAAACTACACCCCTCCACTTT
>TRBJ2-1|-|TRBV4-3|few
CASSQERENEQFF
TGCGCCAGCAGCCAAGAGCGGGAAAATGAGCAGTTCTTC
>TRBJ1-1|-|TRBV29-1|many
CSVRGVKATEAFF
TGCAGCGTGAGGGGAGTAAAGGCGACTGAAGCTTTCTTT
>TRBJ2-2|TRBD1|TRBV20-1|many
CSVIQGDGELFF
TGCAGTGTGATCCAGGGGGACGGGGAGCTGTTTTTT
>TRBJ2-3|-|TRBV28|many
CASSFIRGATDTQYF
TGTGCCAGCAGTTTCATCCGCGGGGCCACAGATACGCAGTATTTT
>TRBJ2-7|-|TRBV27|many
CASSLNRAAYEQYF
TGTGCCAGCAGTTTAAACAGGGCCGCCTACGAGCAGTACTTC
>TRBJ2-7|-|TRBV2|many
CASSFDNPTSYEQYF
TGTGCCAGCAGTTTCGACAACCCGACCTCATACGAGCAGTACTTC
>TRBJ2-7|TRBD1|TRBV24-1|many
CATSDRTGEDEQYF
TGTGCCACCAGTGACCGGACAGGGGAGGACGAGCAGTACTTC
>TRBJ2-2|-|TRBV29-1|many
CSVGTTRGTGELFF
TGCAGCGTTGGAACGACTCGGGGGACCGGGGAGCTGTTTTTT
>TRBJ2-2|-|TRBV20-1|many
CSASGGYTGELFF
TGCAGTGCTAGTGGGGGTTACACCGGGGAGCTGTTTTTT
>TRBJ2-1|TRBD2|TRBV12-3/TRBV12-4|many
CASSSLLAGFHEQFF
TGTGCCAGCAGTTCTTTACTAGCGGGATTCCATGAGCAGTTCTTC
>TRBJ2-1|TRBD1|TRBV20-1|many
CSAYRGRGDEQFF
TGCAGTGCTTACAGGGGGCGCGGTGATGAGCAGTTCTTC
>TRBJ2-1|TRBD2|TRBV7-7|few
CASSLGTSGSSYNEQFF
TGTGCCAGCAGCCTCGGGACTAGCGGGAGTTCCTACAATGAGCAGTTCTTC
>TRBJ1-1|TRBD1|TRBV6-2/TRBV6-3|many
CAALSGGQENTEAFF
TGTGCCGCCCTGTCGGGGGGACAGGAGAACACTGAAGCTTTCTTT
>TRBJ1-1|-|TRBV27|few
CASSLTGLMNTEAFF
TGTGCCAGCAGTTTAACAGGGCTCATGAACACTGAAGCTTTCTTT
>TRBJ2-3|-|TRBV5-1|many
CASSSGQSTDTQYF
TGCGCCAGCAGCTCCGGACAGAGCACAGATACGCAGTATTTT
>TRBJ1-2|TRBD1|TRBV6-5|-
CASSSRGGGYTF
TGTGCCAGCAGTTCCAGGGGGGGTGGCTACACCTTC
>TRBJ2-2|-|TRBV5-1|many
CASSPPAPGELFF
TGCGCCAGCAGCCCACCTGCGCCCGGGGAGCTGTTTTTT
>TRBJ1-3|-|TRBV29-1|many
CSVELVSGNTIYF
TGCAGCGTTGAGTTGGTTTCTGGAAACACCATATATTTT
>TRBJ2-2|-|TRBV30|-
CAWSDLANTGELFF
TGTGCCTGGAGTGACCTAGCGAACACCGGGGAGCTGTTTTTT
>TRBJ2-6|TRBD1|TRBV6-2/TRBV6-3|few
CASSYSASRTGGAGANVLTF
TGTGCCAGCAGTTACTCGGCTTCGCGGACAGGGGGCGCCGGGGCCAACGTCCTGACTTTC
>TRBJ2-1|TRBD2|TRBV3-1|-
CASCQDLGLAGSNEQFF
TGTGCCAGCTGCCAAGATCTAGGACTAGCGGGGAGCAATGAGCAGTTCTTC
>TRBJ2-2|-|TRBV6-1|many
CASPRWNTPNTGELFF
TGTGCCAGCCCGCGATGGAACACCCCGAACACCGGGGAGCTGTTTTTT
>TRBJ2-3|TRBD1|TRBV6-1|few
CASSAMGQLTDTQYF
TGTGCCAGCAGTGCTATGGGACAGCTCACAGATACGCAGTATTTT
>TRBJ2-1|-|TRBV7-9|-
CASAERHYNEQFF
TGTGCCAGCGCGGAGCGACACTACAATGAGCAGTTCTTC
>TRBJ1-2|TRBD1|TRBV20-1|many
CSARPGQGRGYTF
TGCAGTGCTAGACCGGGACAGGGACGTGGCTACACCTTC
>TRBJ2-1|-|TRBV27|many
CASSLSMGGGFDNEQFF
TGTGCCAGCAGTTTATCTATGGGAGGGGGTTTCGACAATGAGCAGTTCTTC
>TRBJ2-7|-|TRBV6-5|many
CAAGWNAYEQYF
TGTGCCGCCGGGTGGAACGCCTACGAGCAGTACTTC
>TRBJ2-7|TRBD1|TRBV4-2|many
CATSRQGRTYEQYF
TGTGCCACCTCCCGACAGGGGAGGACCTACGAGCAGTACTTC
>TRBJ2-2|TRBD2|TRBV5-1|few
CASSGPGGAGNTGELFF
TGCGCCAGCAGCGGCCCCGGGGGGGCCGGGAACACCGGGGAGCTGTTTTTT
>TRBJ2-1|-|TRBV12-3/TRBV12-4|once
CASSLGPTNEQFF
TGTGCCAGCAGTTTAGGGCCAACCAATGAGCAGTTCTTC
>TRBJ2-7|TRBD1|TRBV7-9|many
CASTEIKGGQGSYEQYF
TGTGCCAGCACCGAAATAAAAGGGGGACAGGGGTCCTACGAGCAGTACTTC